Listed below are T cell receptor beta chains from one sample, sequenced in a study of T cell changes during pregnancy in multiple sclerosis. TCRdb's copy holds only in-frame clones and misses some; the assay was immunoSEQ multiplex PCR. The top ten hold around 9.5% of the sample, which has about 73,000 clones, roughly 88% seen once. Sequencing used peripheral blood, obtained after pregnancy. These receptors came from a female donor in good health, enrolled as a control in a pregnancy study. Each CDR3 is given without its conserved first and last residue.

TRBV9	TRBJ2-1	ASSLDTSSYNEQF
TRBV7-2	TRBJ1-2	ASSLNRQGDGYT
TRBV7-8	TRBJ2-5	ASSKTGGRETQY
TRBV11-3	TRBJ1-4	ASSLGLGGTNEKLF
TRBV6-6	TRBJ2-7	ASGPRGYEQY
TRBV5-1	TRBJ1-2	ASSSGQIYGYT
TRBV4-1	TRBJ1-5	ASSQEETGNQPQH
TRBV7-8	TRBJ1-1	ASSLMVLFRDRTIAEAF
TRBV7-2	TRBJ2-3	ASRGRGTTSTDTQY
TRBV9	TRBJ1-4	ASSVTGEPTNEKLF
TRBV2	TRBJ2-1	ASSVETATYNEQF
TRBV5-6	TRBJ2-5	ASSLVGRVEKKAQY
TRBV7-9	TRBJ2-7	ASSLERGSEQY
TRBV14	TRBJ2-5	ASSQAGREQTQY
TRBV9	TRBJ2-3	ASSPRGLAATDTQY
TRBV2	TRBJ1-5	ASSEWQGAQPQH
TRBV14	TRBJ2-2	ASSLDQAGMRYTGELF
TRBV2	TRBJ2-3	ASGTTSGGTDTQY
TRBV7-6	TRBJ1-3	ASSLAGGLDTIY
TRBV7-8	TRBJ1-1	ASSIAGTGLSHTEAF
TRBV19	TRBJ2-7	ASSKGLGYEQY
TRBV5-1	TRBJ1-3	ASSYQATVNSGNTIY
TRBV30	TRBJ2-3	AWSASGGTDTQY
TRBV9	TRBJ2-2	ASSVAGATGELF
TRBV13	TRBJ2-7	ASSLIGGENEQY
TRBV7-8	TRBJ2-7	ASSLAPQGVYEQY
TRBV19	TRBJ1-5	ASSPRDRGLGQPQH
TRBV29-1	TRBJ1-2	SVRFLGEDNYGYT
TRBV7-4	TRBJ2-7	ASSWRLAGYTYEQY
TRBV19	TRBJ2-7	ASSTGLAGTYEQY
TRBV5-4	TRBJ2-1	ASSSGLAGGSYNEQF
TRBV6-4	TRBJ2-1	ASSDSGLAGGNEQF
TRBV5-6	TRBJ1-2	ASSLTGNGYT
TRBV11-3	TRBJ2-1	ASSSNGNEQF
TRBV19	TRBJ1-2	ASSPGFYGYT
TRBV7-2	TRBJ2-7	ASSLEGQASYEQY
TRBV30	TRBJ2-5	AWSAQETQY
TRBV19	TRBJ2-7	ASSIRASGTYEQY
TRBV13	TRBJ1-3	ASSLGQGPGNTIY
TRBV6-1	TRBJ1-6	ASSEIGRESSYNSPLH